This is a list of T cell receptor beta chains from one sample in a study of blood T cell repertoires in COVID-19. Profiled with immunoSEQ multiplex PCR; TCRdb holds only in-frame clones, not every one. The table lists tens of thousands of clones, around 80% of them singletons, with 3.5% in the top ten. Source material: peripheral blood. These receptors were collected from a man aged 55 to 69 with acute or convalescent COVID-19. Each CDR3 is given with its conserved first and last residue. D genes are given only for firm matches. Part of the rows lack a size; the others show once, few, many or a class for expanded clones.

clone_size j_call v_call d_call cdr3_aa cdr3_nt
NA TRBJ2-2 TRBV7-3 NA CASSSLPGQNTGELFF TGTGCCAGCAGCTCCCTACCAGGACAGAACACCGGGGAGCTGTTTTTT
NA TRBJ2-3 TRBV19 NA CASSTLGGTQYF TGTGCCAGTAGCACCCTAGGGGGTACGCAGTATTTT
NA TRBJ1-4 TRBV18 TRBD1 CASSPRRDRDNEKLFF TGTGCCAGCTCACCGCGCCGGGACAGGGACAACGAAAAACTGTTTTTT
NA TRBJ1-6 TRBV6-5 NA CASRPGLLNSPLHF TGTGCCAGCAGACCAGGGTTACTTAATTCACCCCTCCACTTT
NA TRBJ1-2 TRBV4-2 NA CASSQVVGTGVMMGYTF TGTGCCAGCAGCCAAGTCGTGGGTACAGGCGTCATGATGGGCTACACCTTC
NA TRBJ2-3 TRBV10-3 NA CATEAVAGTDTQYF TGTGCCACCGAAGCGGTAGCCGGCACAGATACGCAGTATTTT
few TRBJ2-1 TRBV2 NA CASSYREEGTFF TGTGCCAGCAGTTACAGGGAAGAGGGGACGTTCTTC
NA TRBJ2-7 TRBV19 TRBD1 CASSTPGQGYEQYF TGTGCCAGTAGTACCCCGGGACAGGGGTACGAGCAGTACTTC
once TRBJ1-2 TRBV5-1 NA CASSLGAGSNYGYTF TGCGCCAGCAGCTTGGGGGCCGGATCTAACTATGGCTACACCTTC
NA TRBJ1-5 TRBV21-1 NA CASSKGQGSCSSNQPQHF TGTGCCAGCAGCAAGGGACAGGGTTCCTGTTCGAGCAATCAGCCCCAGCATTTT
NA TRBJ2-1 TRBV7-2 TRBD2 CASNRRGGNEQFF TGTGCCAGCAATCGGCGGGGAGGGAATGAGCAGTTCTTC
NA TRBJ2-1 TRBV24-1 NA CATSKGGVDNEQFF TGTGCCACCAGTAAAGGGGGGGTTGACAATGAGCAGTTCTTC
once TRBJ2-3 TRBV6-6 NA CASSPGTQTSTDTQYF TGTGCCAGCAGCCCCGGGACTCAAACTAGCACAGATACGCAGTATTTT
NA TRBJ1-4 TRBV7-2 NA CASSQELGTKLFF TGTGCCAGCAGCCAAGAGTTGGGGACAAAGCTGTTTTTT
NA TRBJ1-2 TRBV4-1 TRBD1 CASSQEGQLLGYTF TGCGCCAGCAGCCAAGAGGGACAGCTCCTAGGCTACACCTTC